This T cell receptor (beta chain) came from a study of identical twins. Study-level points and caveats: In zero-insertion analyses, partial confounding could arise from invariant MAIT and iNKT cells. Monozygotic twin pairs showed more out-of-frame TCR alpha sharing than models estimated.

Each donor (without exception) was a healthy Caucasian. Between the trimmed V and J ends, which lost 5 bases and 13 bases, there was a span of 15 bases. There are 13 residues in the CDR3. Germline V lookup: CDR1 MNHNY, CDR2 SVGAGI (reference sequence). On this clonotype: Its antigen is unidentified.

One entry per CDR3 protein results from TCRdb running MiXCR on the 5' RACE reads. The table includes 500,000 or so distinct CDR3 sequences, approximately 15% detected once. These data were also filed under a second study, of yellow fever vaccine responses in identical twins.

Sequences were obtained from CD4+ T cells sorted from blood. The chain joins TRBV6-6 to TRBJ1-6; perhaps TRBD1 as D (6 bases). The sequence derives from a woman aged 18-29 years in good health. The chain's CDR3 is CASSRAGEGPLHF. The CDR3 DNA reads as TGTGCCAGCAGTCGGGCAGGGGAGGGGCCCCTCCACTTT.